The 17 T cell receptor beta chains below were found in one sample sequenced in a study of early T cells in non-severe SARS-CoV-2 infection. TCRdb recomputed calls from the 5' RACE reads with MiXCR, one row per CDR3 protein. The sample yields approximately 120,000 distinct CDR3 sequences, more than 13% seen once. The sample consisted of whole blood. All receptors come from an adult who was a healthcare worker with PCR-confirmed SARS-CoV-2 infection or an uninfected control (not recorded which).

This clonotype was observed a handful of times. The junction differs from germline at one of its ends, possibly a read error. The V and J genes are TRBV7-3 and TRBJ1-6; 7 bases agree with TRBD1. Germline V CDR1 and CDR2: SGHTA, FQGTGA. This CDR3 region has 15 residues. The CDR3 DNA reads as TGCGCCAGCAGCTTATCCCCAGGGGGAGGTTCACCCCTCCACTTT. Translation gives CASSLSPGGGSPLHF.

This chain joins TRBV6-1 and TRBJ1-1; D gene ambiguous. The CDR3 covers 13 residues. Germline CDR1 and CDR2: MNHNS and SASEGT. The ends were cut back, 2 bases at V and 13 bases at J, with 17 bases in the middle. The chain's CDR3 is CASSEIREIGVFF. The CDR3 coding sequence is TGTGCCAGCAGTGAAATCCGGGAAATCGGAGTTTTCTTT.

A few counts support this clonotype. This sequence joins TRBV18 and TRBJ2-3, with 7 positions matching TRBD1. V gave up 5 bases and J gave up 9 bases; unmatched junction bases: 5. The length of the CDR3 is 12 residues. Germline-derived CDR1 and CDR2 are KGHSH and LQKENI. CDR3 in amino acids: CASSSTGETQYF. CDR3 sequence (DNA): TGTGCCAGCTCATCCACAGGGGAAACGCAGTATTTT.

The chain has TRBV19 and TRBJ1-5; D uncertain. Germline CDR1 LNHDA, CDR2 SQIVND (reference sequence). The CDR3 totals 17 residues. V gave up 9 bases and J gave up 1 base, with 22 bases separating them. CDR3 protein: CASEPRRRLGSNQPQHF. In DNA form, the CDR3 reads TGTGCCAGCGAGCCTCGGCGGAGACTAGGGAGCAATCAGCCCCAGCATTTT.

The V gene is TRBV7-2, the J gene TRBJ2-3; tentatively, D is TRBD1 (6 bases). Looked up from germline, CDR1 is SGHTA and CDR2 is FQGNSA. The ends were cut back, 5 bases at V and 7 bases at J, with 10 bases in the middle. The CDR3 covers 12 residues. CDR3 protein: CASSSQGNTQYF. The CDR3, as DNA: TGTGCCAGCAGCAGCCAGGGGAATACGCAGTATTTT.

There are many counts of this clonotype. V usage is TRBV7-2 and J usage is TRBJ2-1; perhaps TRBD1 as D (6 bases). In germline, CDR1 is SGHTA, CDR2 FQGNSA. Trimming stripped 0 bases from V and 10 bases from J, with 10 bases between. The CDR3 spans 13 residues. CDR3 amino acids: CASSLAGRGEQFF. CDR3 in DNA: TGTGCCAGCAGCTTAGCAGGTAGGGGGGAGCAGTTCTTC.

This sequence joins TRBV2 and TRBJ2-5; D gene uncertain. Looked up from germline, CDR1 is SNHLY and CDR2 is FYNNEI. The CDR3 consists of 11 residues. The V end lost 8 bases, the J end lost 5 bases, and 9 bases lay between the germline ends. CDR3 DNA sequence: TGTGCCAGCGCGGCAGTTGAGACCCAGTACTTC. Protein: CASAAVETQYF.

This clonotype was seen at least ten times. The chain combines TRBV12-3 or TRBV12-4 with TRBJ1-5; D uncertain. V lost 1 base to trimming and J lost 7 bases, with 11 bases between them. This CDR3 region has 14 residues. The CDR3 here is CASSLEGFGQPQHF. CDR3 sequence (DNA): TGTGCCAGCAGTTTAGAGGGTTTCGGGCAGCCCCAGCATTTT.

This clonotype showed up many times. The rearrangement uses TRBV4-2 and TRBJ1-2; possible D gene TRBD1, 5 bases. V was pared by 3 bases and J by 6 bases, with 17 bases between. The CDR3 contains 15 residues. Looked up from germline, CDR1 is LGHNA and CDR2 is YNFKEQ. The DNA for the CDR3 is TGTGCCAGCAGCCACTTGGGGGGAAGGGAGGATGGCTACACCTTC. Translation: CASSHLGGREDGYTF.

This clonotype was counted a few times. The CDR3 DNA follows: TGTGCCAGCAGCTTAGCGCTCTTGGGACCCCACACAGATACGCAGTATTTT. It yields the protein CASSLALLGPHTDTQYF. V usage is TRBV7-9 and J usage is TRBJ2-3; D is perhaps TRBD1 or TRBD2 (5 bases each). From germline, CDR1 is SEHNR and CDR2 FQNEAQ (reference sequence). Between the trimmed V and J ends, which lost 0 bases and 2 bases, there was a span of 15 bases. This CDR3 contains 17 residues.

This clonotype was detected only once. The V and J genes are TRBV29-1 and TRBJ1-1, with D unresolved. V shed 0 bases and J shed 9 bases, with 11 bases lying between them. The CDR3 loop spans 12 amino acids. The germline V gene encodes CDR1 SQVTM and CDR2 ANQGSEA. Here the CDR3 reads CSVEELGRQAFF. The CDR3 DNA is TGCAGCGTTGAAGAATTGGGGAGGCAAGCTTTCTTT.

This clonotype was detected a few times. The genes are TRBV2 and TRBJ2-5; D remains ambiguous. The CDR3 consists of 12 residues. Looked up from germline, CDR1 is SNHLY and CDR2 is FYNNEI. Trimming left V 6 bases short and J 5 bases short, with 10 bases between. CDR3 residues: CASSYGRETQYF. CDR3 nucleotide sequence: TGTGCCAGCAGCTACGGACGGGAGACCCAGTACTTC.

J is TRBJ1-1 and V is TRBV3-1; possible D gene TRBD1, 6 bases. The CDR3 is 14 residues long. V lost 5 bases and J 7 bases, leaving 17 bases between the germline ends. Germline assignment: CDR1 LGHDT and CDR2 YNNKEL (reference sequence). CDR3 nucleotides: TGTGCCAGCAGCATACAGGGAGGGGGATTTGAAGCTTTCTTT. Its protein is CASSIQGGGFEAFF.

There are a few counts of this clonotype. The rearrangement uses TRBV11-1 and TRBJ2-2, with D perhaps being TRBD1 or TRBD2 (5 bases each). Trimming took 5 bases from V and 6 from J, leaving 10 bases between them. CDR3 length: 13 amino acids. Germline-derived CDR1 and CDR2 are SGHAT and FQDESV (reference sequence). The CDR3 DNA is TGTGCCAGCAGCCCCGGGACCGCCGGGGAGCTGTTTTTT. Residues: CASSPGTAGELFF.

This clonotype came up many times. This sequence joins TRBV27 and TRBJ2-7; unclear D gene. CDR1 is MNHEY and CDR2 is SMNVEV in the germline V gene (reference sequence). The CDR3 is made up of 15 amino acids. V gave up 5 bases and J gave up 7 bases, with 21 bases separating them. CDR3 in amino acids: CASSTNSLSYVEQYF. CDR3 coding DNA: TGTGCCAGCAGTACCAACAGTCTCTCCTACGTAGAGCAGTACTTC.

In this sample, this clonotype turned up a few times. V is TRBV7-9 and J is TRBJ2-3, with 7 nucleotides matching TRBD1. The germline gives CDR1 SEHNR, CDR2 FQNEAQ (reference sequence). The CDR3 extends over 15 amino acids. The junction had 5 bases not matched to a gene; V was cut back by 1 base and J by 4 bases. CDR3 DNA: TGTGCCAGCAGCTTAGTCACAGGGGTAGCAGATACGCAGTATTTT. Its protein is CASSLVTGVADTQYF.

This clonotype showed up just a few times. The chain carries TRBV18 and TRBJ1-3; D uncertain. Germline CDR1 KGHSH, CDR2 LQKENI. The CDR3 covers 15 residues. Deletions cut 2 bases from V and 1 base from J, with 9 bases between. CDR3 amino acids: CASSPDPGSGNTIYF. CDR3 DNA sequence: TGTGCCAGCTCACCAGACCCAGGTTCTGGAAACACCATATATTTT.